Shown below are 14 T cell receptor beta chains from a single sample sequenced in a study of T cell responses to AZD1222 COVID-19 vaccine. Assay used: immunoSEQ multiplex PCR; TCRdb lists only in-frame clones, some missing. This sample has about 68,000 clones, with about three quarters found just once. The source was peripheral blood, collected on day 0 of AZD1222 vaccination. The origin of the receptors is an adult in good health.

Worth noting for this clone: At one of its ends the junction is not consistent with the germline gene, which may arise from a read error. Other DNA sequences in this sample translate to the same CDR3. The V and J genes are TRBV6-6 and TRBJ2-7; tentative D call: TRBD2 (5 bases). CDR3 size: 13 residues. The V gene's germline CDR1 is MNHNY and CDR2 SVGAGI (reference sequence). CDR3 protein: CASSYSPWAGQYF. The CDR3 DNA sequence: TGTGCCAGCAGCTACTCTCCCTGGGCGGGTCAGTACTTC.

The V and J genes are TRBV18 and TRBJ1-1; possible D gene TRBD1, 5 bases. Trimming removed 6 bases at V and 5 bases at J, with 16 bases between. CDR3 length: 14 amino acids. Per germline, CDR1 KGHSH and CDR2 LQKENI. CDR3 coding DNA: TGTGCCAGCTCCCAAGGGGTAAGTGGGACTGAAGCTTTCTTT. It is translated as CASSQGVSGTEAFF.

The CDR3 loop reads CSVEEGRYYGYTF. DNA for the CDR3: TGCAGCGTTGAAGAGGGCAGATACTATGGCTACACCTTC. V gene TRBV29-1 combines with J gene TRBJ1-2, with D uncertain. V was cut by 0 bases and J by 3 bases, with 8 bases left in between. The CDR3 is made up of 13 amino acids. From germline, CDR1 is SQVTM and CDR2 ANQGSEA.

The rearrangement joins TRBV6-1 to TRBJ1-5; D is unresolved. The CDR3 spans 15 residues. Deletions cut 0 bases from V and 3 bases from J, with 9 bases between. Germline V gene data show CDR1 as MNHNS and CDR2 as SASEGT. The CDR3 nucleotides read TGTGCCAGCAGTGAAGCCCAGGCGTTCAATCAGCCCCAGCATTTT. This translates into CASSEAQAFNQPQHF.

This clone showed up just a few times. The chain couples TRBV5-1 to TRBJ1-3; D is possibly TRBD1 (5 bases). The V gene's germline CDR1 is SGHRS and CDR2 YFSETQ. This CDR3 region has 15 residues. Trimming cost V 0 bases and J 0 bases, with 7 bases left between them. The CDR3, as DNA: TGCGCCAGCAGCTTGGGACAGCCCTCTGGAAACACCATATATTTT. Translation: CASSLGQPSGNTIYF.

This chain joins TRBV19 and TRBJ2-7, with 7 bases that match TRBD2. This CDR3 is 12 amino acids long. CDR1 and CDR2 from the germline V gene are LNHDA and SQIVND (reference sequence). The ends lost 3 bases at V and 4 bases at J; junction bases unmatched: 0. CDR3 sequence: CASSMRGYEQYF. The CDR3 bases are TGTGCCAGTAGTATGCGGGGGTACGAGCAGTACTTC.

This CDR3 reads CASSLGGAREQYF. In nucleotides, the CDR3 is TGTGCCAGCAGTTTAGGAGGGGCGCGGGAGCAGTACTTC. The J gene is TRBJ2-7, the V gene TRBV28; D is possibly TRBD2 (6 bases). Germline CDR1 reads MDHEN; CDR2 reads SYDVKM. With 2 bases removed from V and 7 bases from J, the gap between germline ends came to 12 bases. The length of the CDR3 is 13 residues.

The CDR3 DNA sequence: TGTGCCAGCGACCGGGACAGGGGGCGTGAGCAGTACTTC. Encoded protein: CASDRDRGREQYF. The gene calls are TRBV2 and TRBJ2-7; TRBD1 aligns across 12 bases. The V gene's germline CDR1 is SNHLY and CDR2 FYNNEI. The J segment lost 7 bases and the V segment lost 8 bases, leaving 6 bases of the junction unmatched. This CDR3 is built from 13 residues.

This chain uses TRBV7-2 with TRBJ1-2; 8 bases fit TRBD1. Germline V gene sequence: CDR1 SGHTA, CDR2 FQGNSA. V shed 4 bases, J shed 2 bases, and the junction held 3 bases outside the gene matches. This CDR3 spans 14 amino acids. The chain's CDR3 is CASSSRTGNYGYTF. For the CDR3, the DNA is TGTGCCAGCAGCTCCCGGACAGGGAACTATGGCTACACCTTC.

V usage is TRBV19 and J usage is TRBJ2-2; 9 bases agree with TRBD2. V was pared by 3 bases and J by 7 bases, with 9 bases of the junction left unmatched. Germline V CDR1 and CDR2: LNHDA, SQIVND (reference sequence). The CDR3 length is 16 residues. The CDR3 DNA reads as TGTGCCAGTAGTATTGCGCGGGGGGGCCTGGTCGGGGAGCTGTTTTTT. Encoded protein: CASSIARGGLVGELFF.

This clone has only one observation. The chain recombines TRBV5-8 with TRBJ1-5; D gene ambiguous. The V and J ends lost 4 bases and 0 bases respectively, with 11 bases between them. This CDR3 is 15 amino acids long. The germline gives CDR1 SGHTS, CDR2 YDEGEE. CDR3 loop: CASSPDGYSNQPQHF. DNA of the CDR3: TGTGCCAGCAGCCCCGACGGATATAGCAATCAGCCCCAGCATTTT.

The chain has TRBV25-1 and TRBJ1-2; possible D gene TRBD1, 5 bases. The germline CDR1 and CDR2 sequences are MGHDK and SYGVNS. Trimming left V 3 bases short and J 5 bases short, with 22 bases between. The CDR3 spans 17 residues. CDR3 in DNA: TGTGCCAGCAGTGATCCGTACCCCAGAGGGGCGGCTTATGGCTACACCTTC. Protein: CASSDPYPRGAAYGYTF.

CDR3 region: CAWSDRGFQAFF. For the CDR3, the DNA is TGTGCCTGGAGTGACAGGGGTTTCCAAGCTTTCTTT. The rearrangement links TRBV30 to TRBJ1-1; the match to TRBD1 covers 7 bases. CDR1 and CDR2 from the germline V gene are GTSNPN and SVGIG (reference sequence). CDR3 length: 12 residues. V trimming: 1 base; J trimming: 9 bases; junction bases outside the gene matches: 5.

DNA for the CDR3: TGTGCCAGCAGGGGAAGTGGCTACGAGCAGTACTTC. Its translation: CASRGSGYEQYF. The V gene is TRBV2, the J gene TRBJ2-7; D is undetermined. Germline V gene lookup returns CDR1 SNHLY and CDR2 FYNNEI. The CDR3 consists of 12 residues. With 6 bases removed from V and 3 bases from J, the gap between germline ends came to 9 bases.